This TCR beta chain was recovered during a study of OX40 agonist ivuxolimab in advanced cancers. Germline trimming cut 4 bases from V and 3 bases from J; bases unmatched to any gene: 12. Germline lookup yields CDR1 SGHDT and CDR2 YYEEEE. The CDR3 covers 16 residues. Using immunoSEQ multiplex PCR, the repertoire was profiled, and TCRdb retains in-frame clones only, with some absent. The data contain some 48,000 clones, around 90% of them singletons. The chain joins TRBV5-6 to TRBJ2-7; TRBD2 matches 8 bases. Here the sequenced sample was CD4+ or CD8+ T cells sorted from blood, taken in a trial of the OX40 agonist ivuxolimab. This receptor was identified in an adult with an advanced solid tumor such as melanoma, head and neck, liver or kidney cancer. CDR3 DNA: TGTGCCAGCAGCCCCGACGGGAGGGTTAGGGGCTACGAGCAGTACTTC. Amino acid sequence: CASSPDGRVRGYEQYF.